These 30 T cell receptor beta chains came from one sample sequenced in a study of T cell responses to AZD1222 COVID-19 vaccine. Libraries were prepared by immunoSEQ multiplex PCR; TCRdb keeps only in-frame clonotypes and omits some of them. This table has 95,000 to 150,000 clones, 75% to 90% appearing once. The sample in question was peripheral blood, obtained on day 0 of AZD1222 vaccination. Source of these receptors: an adult in good health.

The chain joins TRBV21-1 to TRBJ1-5; TRBD1, the D gene given by the table, was not confirmed from the DNA. TRBV21-1 corresponds to a pseudogene. This CDR3 is built from 18 residues. The CDR3 spells CASSRYGQGLNRNQPQHF. The CDR3 DNA reads TGTGCCAGCAGCCGATACGGACAGGGTTTGAATCGCAATCAGCCCCAGCATTTT.

The rearrangement links TRBV3-1 (or the pseudogene TRBV3-2) to TRBJ1-5; no firm D call. Between the trimmed V and J ends, which lost 3 bases and 5 bases, there was a span of 8 bases. This CDR3 comprises 13 residues. CDR1 is LGHDT, CDR2 YNNKEL, per germline (reference sequence). In DNA, the CDR3 is TGTGCCAGCAGCCACGGTTTAGATCAGCCCCAGCATTTT. As protein: CASSHGLDQPQHF.

The chain links TRBV28 to TRBJ1-4; D remains ambiguous. V was clipped by 6 bases and J by 8 bases, with 7 bases between them. The CDR3 is 11 residues long. Per the germline V gene, CDR1 is MDHEN and CDR2 is SYDVKM. This chain's CDR3 is CASRAGEKLFF. The DNA of the CDR3 is TGTGCCAGCAGGGCGGGAGAAAAACTGTTTTTT.

V is TRBV9 and J is TRBJ2-1; TRBD2 is a possible D gene (7 bases). This CDR3 is 15 amino acids long. V was pared by 4 bases and J by 2 bases, with 13 bases between. Germline assignment: CDR1 SGDLS and CDR2 YYNGEE. The CDR3 DNA sequence: TGTGCCAGCAGCACCAGCGGGACACCCTACAATGAGCAGTTCTTC. This codes for CASSTSGTPYNEQFF.

The rearrangement links TRBV5-6 to TRBJ1-1, with D hard to call. V gave up 3 bases and J gave up 6 bases, with 15 bases separating them. The germline gives CDR1 SGHDT, CDR2 YYEEEE. The length of the CDR3 is 14 residues. The CDR3, as DNA: TGTGCCAGCAGCTCCGGGCTCCTCTTCCCTGAAGCTTTCTTT. Its protein is CASSSGLLFPEAFF.

This chain connects TRBV6-5 to TRBJ1-1; D gene uncertain. Germline CDR1 MNHEY, CDR2 SVGAGI. Between the trimmed V and J ends, which lost 6 bases and 1 base, there was a span of 9 bases. This CDR3 is 13 amino acids long. Written as DNA, the CDR3 is TGTGCCAGCAGCTCCAACCGGAACACTGAAGCTTTCTTT. It translates to CASSSNRNTEAFF.

This chain uses TRBV28 with TRBJ1-1, with a weak D call TRBD1 (6 bases). This CDR3 region has 18 residues. Germline lookup yields CDR1 MDHEN and CDR2 SYDVKM. Between the trimmed V and J ends, which lost 6 bases and 3 bases, there was a span of 26 bases. In nucleotides, the CDR3 is TGTGCCAGCAGGGGTAGGACAGCCAGCTGGCGGGGAGACACTGAAGCTTTCTTT. As protein: CASRGRTASWRGDTEAFF.

This clone was seen once. The chain combines TRBV6-6 with TRBJ2-5, with 8 bases that match TRBD1. After removal of 0 bases from V and 2 bases from J, the junction contained 5 bases not matched to a gene. Germline V CDR1 and CDR2: MNHNY, SVGAGI (reference sequence). This CDR3 is 16 amino acids long. The CDR3: CASSYSQGALQETQYF. The CDR3 bases are TGTGCCAGCAGTTACTCCCAGGGGGCTCTACAAGAGACCCAGTACTTC.

The gene calls are TRBV9 and TRBJ2-7; either TRBD1 or TRBD2 may supply D (5 bases each). The V gene lost 5 bases and the J gene lost 0 bases, with 12 bases spanning the gap. Germline values: CDR1 SGDLS, CDR2 YYNGEE. This CDR3 region has 14 residues. The CDR3 coding sequence is TGTGCCAGCAGTCAGGGAGCAGTCTCCTACGAGCAGTACTTC. This translates into CASSQGAVSYEQYF.

A few counts support this clone. This chain joins TRBV5-4 and TRBJ2-7, with 13 bases fitting TRBD2. Germline CDR1 and CDR2: SGHNT and YYREEE (reference sequence). V was clipped by 4 bases and J by 1 base; unmatched bases: 5. The CDR3 has 16 amino acids. CDR3 nucleotide sequence: TGTGCCAGCAGCCCCCCACTAGCGGGAGGGTCCTACGAGCAGTACTTC. Encoded protein: CASSPPLAGGSYEQYF.

J is TRBJ2-7 and V is TRBV28; TRBD1 agrees at 7 bases. V lost 2 bases, J lost 0 bases, and 1 base stayed unmatched. Germline V gene lookup returns CDR1 MDHEN and CDR2 SYDVKM. This CDR3 is 14 amino acids long. The CDR3 here is CASSLAGGSYEQYF. The DNA for the CDR3 is TGTGCCAGCAGTTTAGCAGGGGGCTCCTACGAGCAGTACTTC.

The V and J genes are TRBV5-1 and TRBJ2-7; no clear D. The germline V and J ends were trimmed by 2 bases and 2 bases, with 8 bases remaining between them. The CDR3 covers 13 residues. From germline, CDR1 is SGHRS and CDR2 YFSETQ. The CDR3 reads CASSFSGTYEQYF. CDR3 nucleotides: TGCGCCAGCAGCTTTTCGGGCACCTACGAGCAGTACTTC.

Only one count was recorded for this clone. The chain is built from TRBV6-2 or TRBV6-3 and TRBJ1-1; no definite D call. This CDR3 is built from 13 residues. Trimming took off 2 bases at V and 0 bases at J, with 4 bases between the two ends. Germline V CDR1 and CDR2: MNHEY, SVGEGT. The CDR3 region has the DNA TGTGCCAGCAGTTACGACCTGAACACTGAAGCTTTCTTT. This translates into CASSYDLNTEAFF.

This chain uses TRBV24-1 with TRBJ1-5, with D possibly matching TRBD1 (5 bases). CDR1 KGHDR and CDR2 SFDVKD come from the germline V gene. CDR3 length: 16 amino acids. Trimming pared 3 bases from V and 2 bases from J, leaving 13 bases between. The CDR3 region is CATSDNRGYGNQPQHF. The CDR3 DNA sequence: TGTGCCACCAGTGATAATAGGGGATACGGCAATCAGCCCCAGCATTTT.

The chain is built from TRBV25-1 and TRBJ1-6; D perhaps matches TRBD1 (6 bases). V lost 8 bases and J 8 bases, leaving 13 bases between the germline ends. Germline CDR1 is MGHDK and CDR2 is SYGVNS. The CDR3 covers 13 residues. The chain's CDR3 is CASRTAGDSPLHF. The CDR3 region has the DNA TGTGCCAGCCGGACAGCGGGTGATTCACCCCTCCACTTT.

This clone was detected once. The J gene is TRBJ2-7, the V gene TRBV11-2, with TRBD1 matching over 10 bases. The V gene's germline CDR1 is SGHAT and CDR2 FQNNGV. V was clipped by 5 bases and J by 0 bases; unmatched bases: 4. This CDR3 region has 15 residues. DNA of the CDR3: TGTGCCAGCAGCACCGGGACAGGGGTCTCCTACGAGCAGTACTTC. This encodes CASSTGTGVSYEQYF.

V usage is TRBV7-6 and J usage is TRBJ1-6; no clear D gene. The CDR3 contains 15 residues. Per germline, CDR1 SGHVS and CDR2 FNYEAQ. The V and J ends lost 5 bases and 7 bases respectively, with 15 bases between them. The CDR3 loop is CASSPGWTGNSPLHF. In DNA form, the CDR3 reads TGTGCCAGCAGCCCGGGGTGGACGGGAAATTCACCCCTCCACTTT.

The V and J genes are TRBV6-2 or TRBV6-3 and TRBJ2-5; no clear D. Germline CDR1 reads MNHEY; CDR2 reads SVGEGT. Between the trimmed V and J ends, which lost 4 bases and 0 bases, there was a span of 9 bases. The CDR3 covers 14 residues. This CDR3 is CASSSARYQETQYF. The CDR3 DNA follows: TGTGCCAGCAGTTCGGCCAGGTACCAAGAGACCCAGTACTTC.

This chain uses TRBV27 with TRBJ1-3; no firm D call. V dropped 2 bases and J dropped 4 bases, with 3 bases sitting between them. The CDR3 is 12 residues long. CDR1 MNHEY and CDR2 SMNVEV come from the germline V gene (reference sequence). For the CDR3, the DNA is TGTGCCAGCAGTTTAGCCGGAAACACCATATATTTT. This codes for CASSLAGNTIYF.

The chain carries TRBV11-2 and TRBJ2-2; 9 bases match TRBD1. Unmatched junction bases numbered 10, after V lost 4 bases and J lost 1 base. The CDR3 loop spans 18 amino acids. CDR1 and CDR2 (germline): SGHAT, FQNNGV. The CDR3 DNA follows: TGTGCCAGCAGCTCGGGACAGGGTGCTAGATTGAACACCGGGGAGCTGTTTTTT. Its protein product is CASSSGQGARLNTGELFF. The full variable domain, completed using reference TRBV11-2 and TRBJ2-2, is EAGVAQSPRYKIIEKRQSVAFWCNPISGHATLYWYQQILGQGPKLLIQFQNNGVVDDSQLPKDRFSAERLKGVDSTLKIQPAKLEDSAVYLCASSSGQGARLNTGELFFGEGSRLTVL.

The chain employs TRBV9 and TRBJ1-1; TRBD1 agrees at 7 bases. The V gene's germline CDR1 is SGDLS and CDR2 YYNGEE. V lost 4 bases, J lost 4 bases, and 4 bases stayed unmatched. The CDR3 loop spans 13 amino acids. The DNA of the CDR3 is TGTGCCAGCAGCCCACAGGGGTTCACTGAAGCTTTCTTT. Translation: CASSPQGFTEAFF.

The rearrangement joins TRBV15 to TRBJ1-1; 8 positions agree with TRBD1. Per the germline V gene, CDR1 is LNHNV and CDR2 is YYDKDF (reference sequence). Unmatched junction bases numbered 13, after V lost 3 bases and J lost 4 bases. The CDR3 length is 17 residues. CDR3 residues: CATSSRRQGTRSTEAFF. CDR3 sequence (DNA): TGTGCCACCAGCAGCCGAAGACAGGGGACGAGGAGCACTGAAGCTTTCTTT. The entire variable domain, with the rest obtained from reference TRBV15 and TRBJ1-1, is as follows: DAMVIQNPRYQVTQFGKPVTLSCSQTLNHNVMYWYQQKSSQAPKLLFHYYDKDFNNEADTPDNFQSRRPNTSFCFLDIRSPGLGDTAMYLCATSSRRQGTRSTEAFFGQGTRLTVV.

This sequence joins TRBV11-2 and TRBJ1-6; possible D gene TRBD1, 6 bases. CDR1 is SGHAT and CDR2 is FQNNGV in the germline V gene. The CDR3 totals 16 residues. Trimming took off 2 bases at V and 1 base at J, with 9 bases between the two ends. The CDR3 spells CASSLRGASYNSPLHF. CDR3 DNA sequence: TGTGCCAGCAGCTTACGGGGGGCGTCCTATAATTCACCCCTCCACTTT.

This chain joins TRBV19 and TRBJ2-3, with a tentative D call TRBD2 (6 bases). Per germline, CDR1 LNHDA and CDR2 SQIVND (reference sequence). Between the trimmed V and J ends, which lost 3 bases and 1 base, there was a span of 14 bases. The CDR3 extends over 16 amino acids. The CDR3, as DNA: TGTGCCAGTAGTATCGGGCCGGGAGCACGCACAGATACGCAGTATTTT. Translating it yields CASSIGPGARTDTQYF.

The chain uses TRBV5-1 and TRBJ2-4; D uncertain. From germline, CDR1 is SGHRS and CDR2 YFSETQ. The V end was cut by 3 bases, the J end by 8 bases, with 9 bases between. CDR3 length: 12 residues. DNA of the CDR3: TGCGCCAGCAGCTCCCCCTCGGACATTCAGTACTTC. It codes for CASSSPSDIQYF.

This rearrangement joins TRBV12-2 to TRBJ1-4; the table's TRBD1 call for D was not verified on the DNA. TRBV12-2 is a pseudogene segment. The length of the CDR3 is 16 residues. For the CDR3, the DNA is TGTGCAAGTCGCTTAGGACCGGGACAGGGGAATGAAAAACTGTTTTTT. Translation: CASRLGPGQGNEKLFF.

J is TRBJ2-4 and V is TRBV5-4; 11 bases match TRBD2. The V segment lost 0 bases and the J segment 13 bases; nucleotides outside the gene matches: 6. CDR1 and CDR2 from the germline V gene are SGHNT and YYREEE (reference sequence). The CDR3 loop spans 14 amino acids. The CDR3 nucleotides are TGTGCCAGCAGCTTGGACTTGGGACTAGCGGTACAGTACTTC. Its protein is CASSLDLGLAVQYF.

This sequence joins TRBV6-6 and TRBJ2-7, with 10 bases identical to TRBD2. The ends lost 2 bases at V and 3 bases at J; junction bases unmatched: 4. The CDR3 runs to 15 residues. CDR1 MNHNY and CDR2 SVGAGI come from the germline V gene (reference sequence). The CDR3 nucleotides read TGTGCCAGCAGTTACGTCCAGCGGGAGGGCTACGAGCAGTACTTC. Its protein is CASSYVQREGYEQYF.

This sequence joins TRBV3-1 (or the pseudogene TRBV3-2) and TRBJ1-6; D gene ambiguous. Per germline, CDR1 LGHDT and CDR2 YNNKEL (reference sequence). This CDR3 comprises 15 residues. V was clipped by 0 bases and J by 2 bases, with 5 bases between them. Written as DNA, the CDR3 is TGTGCCAGCAGCCAAGATAAAGCCTATAATTCACCCCTCCACTTT. Its protein product is CASSQDKAYNSPLHF.

The rearrangement uses TRBV6-5 and TRBJ1-5; tentative D call: TRBD1 (5 bases). V was pared by 8 bases and J by 0 bases, with 14 bases between. CDR1 is MNHEY, CDR2 SVGAGI, per germline. This CDR3 comprises 15 residues. CDR3 loop: CASQDRKYSNQPQHF. The CDR3 DNA follows: TGTGCCAGCCAAGACAGAAAATATAGCAATCAGCCCCAGCATTTT.